A single sample is the source of the 21 T cell receptor beta chains below, sequenced in a study of tumor and adjacent non-tumor tissue in lung cancer. Three rounds of nested PCR, following a modified ARM-PCR protocol, produced the TCRbeta library. In TCRdb, the multiplex PCR reads were re-called with MiXCR into one record per CDR3 protein. The sample yields approximately 120,000 distinct CDR3 sequences, approximately 66% seen once. The template was RNA from unsorted bulk tissue. The sequenced material came from lung tumor tissue. Receptors were obtained from a man under 40 with non-small cell lung cancer.

The sample holds many counts of this clonotype. This chain uses TRBV7-9 with TRBJ1-1, with TRBD1 matching 9 bases. The CDR3 totals 14 residues. The V segment lost 4 bases and the J segment 5 bases; nucleotides outside the gene matches: 5. Germline loops: CDR1 SEHNR, CDR2 FQNEAQ (reference sequence). The CDR3, as DNA: TGTGCCAGCAGCTCACAGGGGGCGAGGACTGAAGCTTTCTTT. It encodes CASSSQGARTEAFF.

Notes on this clonotype: This may come from a read error, since a much larger clone is one base off. The V gene is TRBV6-6, the J gene TRBJ2-3; 8 nucleotides agree with TRBD1. The CDR3 extends over 12 amino acids. The germline gives CDR1 MNHNY, CDR2 SVGAGI (reference sequence). CDR3 residues: CTSRQGTDTQYF. In DNA form, the CDR3 reads TGTACCAGCAGACAGGGGACAGATACGCAGTATTTT.

This clonotype counts as medium-sized. The chain employs TRBV11-3 and TRBJ2-3; TRBD2 matches 7 bases. From germline, CDR1 is SGHNT and CDR2 YENEEA. The CDR3 spans 16 residues. Trimming removed 4 bases from V and 2 bases from J; junction bases left unmatched: 9. CDR3 sequence (DNA): TGTGCCAGCAGCTCCCCAGATCGGGGGGACACAGATACGCAGTATTTT. This encodes CASSSPDRGDTDTQYF.

Details on this clonotype: A much larger clone is a single base away; this may be a read error. This CDR3 fails to terminate in the conserved phenylalanine or tryptophan, so it likely reflects a read error. This sequence joins TRBV6-2 or TRBV6-3 and TRBJ2-3; 8 bases line up with TRBD2. This CDR3 contains 13 residues. The V segment lost 6 bases and the J segment 1 base; nucleotides outside the gene matches: 0. Germline CDR1 reads MNHEY; CDR2 reads SVGEGT. The CDR3 is CASRTSGTDTQYL. The CDR3, as DNA: TGTGCCAGCAGGACTAGCGGCACAGATACGCAGTATTTG.

In the case of this clonotype: An end of the junction does not agree with germline; a read error may underlie this. The CDR3 DNA sequence: TGCAATGCTAGAGATCTCCAGCGGGGGGGCTTGAATGAGCAGTCCTTC. Protein sequence: CNARDLQRGGLNEQSF. This chain connects TRBV20-1 to TRBJ2-1; TRBD2 aligns across 10 bases. Germline values: CDR1 DFQATT, CDR2 SNEGSKA (reference sequence). The CDR3 is 16 amino acids.

A remark on this clonotype: The junction departs from the called germline gene at one end, perhaps through a read error. V is TRBV13 and J is TRBJ2-1; D tentatively reads TRBD1 or TRBD2 (6 bases each). The CDR3 sequence is 18 residues long. Germline lookup yields CDR1 PRHDT and CDR2 FYEKMQ (reference sequence). The CDR3 DNA sequence: TGTGCCAGCAGCCTCAATAGGGAGTCGGGGGCCTTTTACATTGAGCAGCTCTTC. Translating gives CASSLNRESGAFYIEQLF.

Worth noting for this clonotype: A read error may produce the germline difference seen at one junction end. The genes are TRBV11-2 and TRBJ2-7, with 9 bases lining up with TRBD1. CDR3 length: 15 amino acids. The germline V gene encodes CDR1 SGHAT and CDR2 FQNNGV. The CDR3 bases are TGCGCCAGCAGCACCTACAGGGGGCTAACCTACGAGCAGTACTTC. This codes for CASSTYRGLTYEQYF. Full variable domain (remainder filled in from reference TRBV11-2 and TRBJ2-7): EAGVAQSPRYKIIEKRQSVAFWCNPISGHATLYWYQQILGQGPKLLIQFQNNGVVDDSQLPKDRFSAERLKGVDSTLKIQPAKLEDSAVYLCASSTYRGLTYEQYFGPGTRLTVT.

This clonotype came up a few times. The chain carries TRBV20-1 and TRBJ1-2; 10 bases are a match to TRBD1. Germline CDR1 DFQATT, CDR2 SNEGSKA (reference sequence). The ends lost 6 bases at V and 6 bases at J; junction bases unmatched: 4. The CDR3 has 12 amino acids. CDR3 coding DNA: TGCAGTGCAACCGGGACAGGGGATGGCTACACCTTC. Residues: CSATGTGDGYTF.

Worth noting for this clonotype: The junction and the germline gene differ at one end; a read error may be behind it. The genes are TRBV11-2 and TRBJ1-6, with TRBD1 as a possible D gene (5 bases). CDR3 length equals 15 residues. The germline CDR1 and CDR2 sequences are SGHAT and FQNNGV. CDR3 DNA sequence: TGTACCAGCAGCTTAGTGCGCGACAGTTATTTACCCCTCCACTTT. Its translation: CTSSLVRDSYLPLHF.

The chain is built from TRBV6-5 and TRBJ2-1, with TRBD2 as a possible D gene (6 bases). The V end lost 5 bases, the J end lost 15 bases, and 20 bases lay between the germline ends. Per the germline V gene, CDR1 is MNHEY and CDR2 is SVGAGI. The CDR3 length is 13 residues. The CDR3 DNA reads as TGTGCCAGCAGTCGCGGAGGGATAGGATATGGGTTCTTC. Translating it yields CASSRGGIGYGFF.

Points on this clonotype: One base away lies a much larger clone, so this may be a sequencing read error. The chain combines TRBV5-6 with TRBJ2-7; 8 nucleotides align to TRBD1. This CDR3 is built from 14 residues. Per the germline V gene, CDR1 is SGHDT and CDR2 is YYEEEE. This CDR3 is CASSSRQGNYEPYF. The CDR3 DNA follows: TGTGCCAGCAGCTCGCGACAGGGGAACTACGAGCCGTACTTC.

This clonotype turned up a few times. Just one base apart from a much larger clone, this may be a read error. The chain joins TRBV30 to TRBJ2-3; 13 nucleotides agree with TRBD2. The CDR3 loop spans 15 amino acids. The V gene's germline CDR1 is GTSNPN and CDR2 SVGIG (reference sequence). V was pared by 0 bases and J by 7 bases, with 4 bases of the junction left unmatched. Here the CDR3 reads CAWSVLAGGPHTQYF. The CDR3 DNA is TGTGCCTGGAGTGTACTAGCGGGAGGGCCACATACGCAGTATTTT.

J is TRBJ1-2 and V is TRBV4-2; D possibly corresponds to TRBD1 (5 bases). This CDR3 is built from 16 residues. Germline V gives CDR1 LGHNA, CDR2 YNFKEQ. The V and J ends lost 4 bases and 3 bases respectively, with 18 bases between them. The CDR3 reads CASSLNFGGTDYGYTF. CDR3 nucleotides: TGTGCCAGCAGCCTTAACTTTGGGGGGACCGACTATGGCTACACCTTC.

Points on this clonotype: Possible read error: a much larger clone is one base away. The J gene is TRBJ2-3, the V gene TRBV4-1, with 9 positions matching TRBD2. CDR1 is MGHRA, CDR2 YSYEKL, per germline. The length of the CDR3 is 17 residues. V shed 0 bases and J 6 bases; nucleotides not matched to a gene: 10. In DNA form, the CDR3 reads TGCGCCAGCAGCCAAGAAGGGCGGGGGGGCAATTCGGATACGCAGTATTTT. Translating gives CASSQEGRGGNSDTQYF.

Comment on this clonotype: This may be a read error, as it is one base from a much larger clone. V is TRBV20-1 and J is TRBJ2-5; D is uncertain. Trimming cost V 0 bases and J 4 bases, with 12 bases left between them. CDR1 DFQATT and CDR2 SNEGSKA come from the germline V gene (reference sequence). The CDR3 contains 14 residues. This chain's CDR3 is CSARESERGETQYF. The DNA of the CDR3 is TGCAGTGCTAGAGAAAGCGAGAGAGGAGAGACCCAGTACTTC.

Concerning this clonotype itself: A much more abundant neighbour one base away suggests this may be a read error. V gene TRBV6-5 combines with J gene TRBJ1-3; 7 bases fit TRBD1. Germline CDR1 MNHEY, CDR2 SVGAGI. The CDR3 has 15 residues. The CDR3 bases are TGTACCAGCACCGAGGGGGCCTTCTCTGGAAACACCATATATTTT. Its translation: CTSTEGAFSGNTIYF.

As to this clonotype: This may arise from a read error, as a much more abundant clone is one base away. The J gene is TRBJ1-2, the V gene TRBV29-1; no definite D call. The CDR3 runs 12 residues. Germline V lookup: CDR1 SQVTM, CDR2 ANQGSEA. CDR3 loop: CIVAGGPRSYTF. Here the CDR3 DNA reads TGCATCGTTGCGGGTGGTCCACGCAGCTACACCTTC.

The genes are TRBV11-2 and TRBJ2-5, with unresolved D. Deletions cut 7 bases from V and 5 bases from J, with 23 bases between. This CDR3 has 16 amino acids. Germline lookup yields CDR1 SGHAT and CDR2 FQNNGV. The CDR3 is CASNSRPGGLDETQYF. The CDR3 region has the DNA TGTGCCAGCAACTCCCGCCCGGGTGGTTTAGATGAGACCCAGTACTTC.

As concerns this clonotype: Germline and junction disagree at one end, which may indicate a read error. V usage is TRBV6-7 and J usage is TRBJ1-1; 10 bases agree with TRBD1. Being an ORF, TRBV6-7 has a function that is uncertain. This CDR3 has 15 amino acids. CDR3 sequence reads: CASSYETGGRTEPFF. CDR3 DNA sequence: TGTGCCAGCAGTTACGAGACAGGGGGCCGCACTGAACCTTTCTTT.

Worth noting for this clonotype: This may stem from a read error, because a much larger clone lies one nucleotide away. The chain uses TRBV20-1 and TRBJ2-4; D is unclear. This CDR3 region has 12 residues. Per germline, CDR1 DFQATT and CDR2 SNEGSKA (reference sequence). The CDR3 nucleotides read TGCAGTGATAGAGTGGCGGAAAACATTCAGTACTTC. Its translation: CSDRVAENIQYF.

V gene TRBV20-1 combines with J gene TRBJ2-5, with 9 positions matching TRBD2. This CDR3 comprises 13 residues. Per the germline V gene, CDR1 is DFQATT and CDR2 is SNEGSKA (reference sequence). CDR3 in amino acids: CRARAGGRETQYF. The CDR3 coding sequence is TGCAGAGCCAGAGCGGGGGGCAGGGAGACCCAGTACTTC.